This T cell receptor (beta chain) was identified in a study of tumor and adjacent non-tumor tissue in lung cancer. The germline V gene has CDR1 MNHEY and CDR2 SVGAGI. This CDR3 is built from 15 residues. TCRbeta libraries were built with three rounds of nested PCR, modified from ARM-PCR. TCRdb re-analysed the multiplex PCR reads in MiXCR, keeping a single row per CDR3 protein. The table lists roughly 93,000 distinct CDR3 sequences, 67% of them singletons. This sample's RNA came from whole unsorted tissue. The V gene is TRBV6-5, the J gene TRBJ2-7; perhaps TRBD1 as D (9 bases). This TCR was sampled from a man aged 55-75 years with non-small cell lung cancer. Sequenced material: lung tumor tissue. The CDR3 here is CAWGQGREGTYEMYF. The CDR3 DNA is TGTGCTTGGGGACAGGGTCGGGAGGGGACCTACGAGATGTACTTC.